One and the same sample provided the 21 T cell receptor beta chains below, sequenced in a study of T cells after yellow fever vaccination. Each CDR3 protein is one row after TCRdb ran MiXCR on the 5' RACE reads. The repertoire holds some 120,000 distinct CDR3 sequences, about 7% seen once, with roughly 2.5% in the top ten. The sample in question was CD4+ T cells sorted from PBMCs, obtained around 10 days after the first yellow fever vaccination. These receptors were obtained from a young man who received the YFV17D yellow fever vaccine.

This clonotype was detected many times. The chain couples TRBV5-1 to TRBJ2-7; TRBD1 agrees at 7 bases. The CDR3 runs 13 residues. Germline V CDR1 and CDR2: SGHRS, YFSETQ. Unmatched junction bases numbered 3, after V lost 3 bases and J lost 3 bases. CDR3 residues: CASSSGQVYEQYF. DNA of the CDR3: TGCGCCAGCAGCTCAGGACAGGTCTACGAGCAGTACTTC.

This clonotype was counted a few times. The chain carries TRBV25-1 and TRBJ2-3; 8 bases line up with TRBD2. The CDR3 consists of 15 residues. J lost 1 base, V lost 5 bases, and 5 bases had no gene match. The germline V gene has CDR1 MGHDK and CDR2 SYGVNS. Here the CDR3 DNA reads TGTGCCAGCAGTCATCCAGCGGGGGGCACAGATACGCAGTATTTT. The encoded protein is CASSHPAGGTDTQYF.

This clonotype was observed many times. V and J are TRBV5-1 and TRBJ1-1; TRBD1 aligns across 7 bases. Germline V lookup: CDR1 SGHRS, CDR2 YFSETQ. This CDR3 has 13 residues. The junction had 5 bases not matched to a gene; V was cut back by 6 bases and J by 3 bases. The CDR3 is CASTLQGHTEAFF. The CDR3 DNA reads as TGCGCCAGCACCCTACAGGGGCACACTGAAGCTTTCTTT.

This clonotype occurred many times. The gene calls are TRBV7-8 and TRBJ1-5; no reliable D call. The CDR3 spans 15 residues. Between the trimmed V and J ends, which lost 3 bases and 4 bases, there was a span of 13 bases. CDR1 is SGHVS, CDR2 FQNEAQ, per germline. This CDR3 is CASSLEPGRNQPQHF. For the CDR3, the DNA is TGTGCCAGCAGCTTGGAACCGGGTCGGAATCAGCCCCAGCATTTT.

This clonotype was seen ten or more times. This sequence joins TRBV7-2 and TRBJ2-5; 14 bases line up with TRBD2. V dropped 5 bases and J dropped 9; count of bases not matched to a gene: 11. This CDR3 has 16 residues. Germline V gene sequence: CDR1 SGHTA, CDR2 FQGNSA. The CDR3 region is CASSPLTSGGAMAQYF. DNA of the CDR3: TGTGCCAGCAGCCCCCTGACTAGCGGGGGGGCTATGGCCCAGTACTTC. Variable domain in full (rest from reference TRBV7-2 and TRBJ2-5): GAGVSQSPSNKVTEKGKDVELRCDPISGHTALYWYRQSLGQGLEFLIYFQGNSAPDKSGLPSDRFSAERTGGSVSTLTIQRTQQEDSAVYLCASSPLTSGGAMAQYFGPGTRLLVL.

This clonotype was seen at least ten times. This chain joins TRBV24-1 and TRBJ2-5; 9 nucleotides line up with TRBD2. Trimming removed 3 bases from V and 4 bases from J; junction bases left unmatched: 5. The CDR3 has 15 residues. Germline CDR1 KGHDR, CDR2 SFDVKD. The CDR3: CATSDPGSGGETQYF. CDR3 DNA: TGTGCCACCAGTGATCCCGGTAGCGGGGGAGAGACCCAGTACTTC.

The table lists this clonotype with many counts. The V and J genes are TRBV6-2 or TRBV6-3 and TRBJ2-7; tentative D call: TRBD1 (7 bases). The CDR3 has 15 residues. The V gene lost 7 bases and the J gene lost 2 bases, with 18 bases spanning the gap. CDR1 MNHEY and CDR2 SVGEGT come from the germline V gene. CDR3 sequence: CASTSGGTPTYEQYF. For the CDR3, the DNA is TGTGCCAGCACCTCAGGGGGGACGCCGACCTACGAGCAGTACTTC.

The chain recombines TRBV28 with TRBJ1-2; D perhaps matches TRBD1 (5 bases). V lost 6 bases and J lost 3, with 20 bases in between. The germline CDR1 and CDR2 sequences are MDHEN and SYDVKM. The CDR3 extends over 16 amino acids. The CDR3 is CASRTSTALSHYGYTF. In nucleotides, the CDR3 is TGTGCCAGCAGGACTTCGACAGCTCTATCCCACTATGGCTACACCTTC.

The CDR3 is CASSLMLETQYF. CDR3 sequence (DNA): TGTGCCAGCAGTTTAATGCTGGAGACCCAGTACTTC. This chain joins TRBV28 and TRBJ2-5; D unresolved. The germline V and J ends were trimmed by 2 bases and 5 bases, with 6 bases remaining between them. The germline V gene encodes CDR1 MDHEN and CDR2 SYDVKM. The CDR3 totals 12 residues.

The gene calls are TRBV5-4 and TRBJ2-2; 8 bases agree with TRBD1. The CDR3 loop spans 17 amino acids. The junction had 12 bases not matched to a gene; V was cut back by 8 bases and J by 0 bases. The germline V gene has CDR1 SGHNT and CDR2 YYREEE (reference sequence). CDR3 bases: TGTGCCAGTAGATCCCCGGGACAGGCCTCGAACACCGGGGAGCTGTTTTTT. Translation gives CASRSPGQASNTGELFF.

This clonotype was counted many times. This chain uses TRBV4-3 with TRBJ2-2, with TRBD2 identical over 9 bases. Germline V CDR1 and CDR2: LGHNA, YSLEER. The ends lost 3 bases at V and 6 bases at J; junction bases unmatched: 5. The CDR3 runs to 15 residues. CDR3 DNA: TGCGCCAGCAGCCAGGGACTAGCTGGGGCCGGGGAGCTGTTTTTT. This codes for CASSQGLAGAGELFF.

There are many counts of this clonotype. The rearrangement links TRBV29-1 to TRBJ2-5; D possibly uses TRBD1 or TRBD2 (6 bases each). Germline V gene sequence: CDR1 SQVTM, CDR2 ANQGSEA. CDR3 length equals 12 residues. V lost 6 bases, J lost 5 bases, and 13 bases lay in between. The CDR3 is CSVGPGAETQYF. The CDR3 coding sequence is TGCAGCGTGGGCCCGGGGGCCGAGACCCAGTACTTC.

This clonotype was seen at least ten times. The rearrangement links TRBV6-5 to TRBJ1-5; D may be TRBD1 (6 bases). Germline CDR1 is MNHEY and CDR2 is SVGAGI. The ends were cut back, 6 bases at V and 4 bases at J, with 19 bases in the middle. The CDR3 runs to 16 residues. The DNA of the CDR3 is TGTGCCAGCAGCCTACCTGGGGGGCTTGGTAATCAGCCCCAGCATTTT. It specifies CASSLPGGLGNQPQHF.

This clonotype came up many times. The chain couples TRBV11-1 to TRBJ2-2; D is uncertain. Trimming stripped 5 bases from V and 4 bases from J, with 11 bases between. This CDR3 is built from 14 residues. Germline values: CDR1 SGHAT, CDR2 FQDESV (reference sequence). The CDR3 loop is CASSPRIVTGELFF. The CDR3 DNA is TGTGCCAGCAGCCCCCGGATAGTCACCGGGGAGCTGTTTTTT.

There are many counts of this clonotype. The V gene is TRBV2, the J gene TRBJ1-6; D might be TRBD1 (5 bases). Trimming took 6 bases from V and 7 from J, leaving 19 bases between them. The CDR3 sequence is 16 residues long. CDR1 SNHLY and CDR2 FYNNEI come from the germline V gene. CDR3 sequence: CASRPTGGRLNSPLHF. CDR3 DNA sequence: TGTGCCAGCAGACCCACAGGTGGAAGATTGAATTCACCCCTCCACTTT.

The chain has TRBV7-2 and TRBJ2-2; a weak D match, TRBD2 (6 bases). There are 15 residues in the CDR3. The germline V and J ends were trimmed by 5 bases and 5 bases, with 15 bases remaining between them. Germline CDR1 reads SGHTA; CDR2 reads FQGNSA. The CDR3 DNA is TGTGCCAGCAGCCCGAGGAGGGTGGAAACCGGGGAGCTGTTTTTT. This codes for CASSPRRVETGELFF.

There are many counts of this clonotype. The rearrangement links TRBV20-1 to TRBJ2-5, with 15 bases lining up with TRBD2. The germline V gene has CDR1 DFQATT and CDR2 SNEGSKA (reference sequence). V was clipped by 6 bases and J by 7 bases; unmatched bases: 15. This CDR3 has 17 residues. CDR3 in amino acids: CSAQWGTSGGTAGTQYF. CDR3 in DNA: TGCAGTGCCCAGTGGGGGACTAGCGGGGGGACGGCAGGGACCCAGTACTTC.

This clonotype occurred a few times. The rearrangement links TRBV19 to TRBJ1-5; no reliable D call. The CDR3 has 14 amino acids. Between the trimmed V and J ends, which lost 5 bases and 5 bases, there was a span of 13 bases. Germline V CDR1 and CDR2: LNHDA, SQIVND (reference sequence). For the CDR3, the DNA is TGTGCCAGTAGTCCTCCGACCGATTATCAGCCCCAGCATTTT. It specifies CASSPPTDYQPQHF. The full variable domain, with the rest looked up from reference TRBV19 and TRBJ1-5, is DGGITQSPKYLFRKEGQNVTLSCEQNLNHDAMYWYRQDPGQGLRLIYYSQIVNDFQKGDIAEGYSVSREKKESFPLTVTSAQKNPTAFYLCASSPPTDYQPQHFGDGTRLSIL.

The sample holds many counts of this clonotype. The gene calls are TRBV7-2 and TRBJ1-3; D is unclear. Trimming pared 5 bases from V and 4 bases from J, leaving 9 bases between. The CDR3 contains 13 residues. Germline V gene lookup returns CDR1 SGHTA and CDR2 FQGNSA. The CDR3 DNA reads as TGTGCCAGCAGCCGGACCGTAGGAAACACCATATATTTT. Encoded protein: CASSRTVGNTIYF.

This clonotype appeared many times. The chain couples TRBV12-3 or TRBV12-4 to TRBJ2-1; 7 bases align to TRBD2. With 5 bases clipped from V and 4 bases from J, the junction kept 14 bases outside the gene matches. The CDR3 sequence is 17 residues long. The CDR3 nucleotides read TGTGCCAGCAGTCCACTCATATCAGCGGGGAAATACAATGAGCAGTTCTTC. It specifies CASSPLISAGKYNEQFF.

This clonotype was detected many times. This chain links TRBV7-2 with TRBJ1-5, with D maybe TRBD1 (5 bases). Per germline, CDR1 SGHTA and CDR2 FQGNSA. The CDR3 runs 16 residues. V was trimmed by 4 bases and J by 2 bases, leaving 15 bases between them. CDR3 DNA sequence: TGTGCCAGCAGCTCGGGACGGATAGATGGCAATCAGCCCCAGCATTTT. Amino acid sequence: CASSSGRIDGNQPQHF.